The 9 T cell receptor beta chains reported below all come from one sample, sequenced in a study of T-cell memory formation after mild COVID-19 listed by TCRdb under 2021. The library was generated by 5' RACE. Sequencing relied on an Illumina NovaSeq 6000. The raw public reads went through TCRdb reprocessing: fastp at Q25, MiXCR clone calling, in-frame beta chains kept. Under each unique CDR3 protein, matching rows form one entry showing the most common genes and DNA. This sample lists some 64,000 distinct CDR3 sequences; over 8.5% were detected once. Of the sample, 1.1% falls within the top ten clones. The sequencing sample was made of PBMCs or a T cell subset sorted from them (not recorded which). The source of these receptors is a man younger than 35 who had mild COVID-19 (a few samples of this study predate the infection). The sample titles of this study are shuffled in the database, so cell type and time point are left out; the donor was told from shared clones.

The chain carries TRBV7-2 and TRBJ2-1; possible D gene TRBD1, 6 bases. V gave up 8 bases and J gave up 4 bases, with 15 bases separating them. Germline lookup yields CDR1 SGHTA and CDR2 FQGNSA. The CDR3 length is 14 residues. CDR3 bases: TGTGCCAGCGGGAGAGAGCAGGGGTACAATGAGCAGTTCTTC. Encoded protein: CASGREQGYNEQFF.

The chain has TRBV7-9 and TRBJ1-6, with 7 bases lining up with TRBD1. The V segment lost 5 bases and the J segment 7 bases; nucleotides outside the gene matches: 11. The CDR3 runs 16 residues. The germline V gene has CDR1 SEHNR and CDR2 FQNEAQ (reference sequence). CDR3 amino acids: CASSPHDRAGNSPLHF. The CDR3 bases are TGTGCCAGCAGCCCACACGACAGGGCAGGCAATTCACCCCTCCACTTT.

CDR3 in DNA: TGTGCCAGCAGGGCAGTGGGATGGAATGAAGCTTTCTTT. Its translation is CASRAVGWNEAFF. The J gene is TRBJ1-1, the V gene TRBV12-3 or TRBV12-4; the D is unclear. V lost 6 bases, J lost 7 bases, and 15 bases lay in between. The CDR3 sequence is 13 residues long.

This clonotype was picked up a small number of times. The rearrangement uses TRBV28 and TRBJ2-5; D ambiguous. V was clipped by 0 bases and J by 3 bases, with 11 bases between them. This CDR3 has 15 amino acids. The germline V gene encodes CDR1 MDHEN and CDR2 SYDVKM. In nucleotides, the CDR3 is TGTGCCAGCAGTTTATGGCAGCCAGGCAAAGAGACCCAGTACTTC. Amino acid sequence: CASSLWQPGKETQYF.

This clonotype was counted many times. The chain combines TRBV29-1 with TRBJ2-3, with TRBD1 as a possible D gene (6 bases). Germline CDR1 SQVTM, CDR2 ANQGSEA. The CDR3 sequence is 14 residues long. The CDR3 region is CGGRRGVGTDTQYF. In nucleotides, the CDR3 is TGCGGCGGCCGCAGGGGCGTTGGAACAGATACGCAGTATTTT.

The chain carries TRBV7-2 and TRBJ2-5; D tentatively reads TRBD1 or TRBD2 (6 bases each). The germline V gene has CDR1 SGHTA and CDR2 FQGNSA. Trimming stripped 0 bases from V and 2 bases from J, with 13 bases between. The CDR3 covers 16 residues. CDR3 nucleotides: TGTGCCAGCAGCTTAGCCCCAGGGGCGGGGCAAGAGACCCAGTACTTC. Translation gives CASSLAPGAGQETQYF.

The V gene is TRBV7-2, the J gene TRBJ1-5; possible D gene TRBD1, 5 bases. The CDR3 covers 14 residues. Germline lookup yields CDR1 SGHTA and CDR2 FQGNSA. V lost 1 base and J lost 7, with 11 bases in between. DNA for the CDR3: TGTGCCAGCAGCTTAGGTTCGAGGGACCAGCCCCAGCATTTT. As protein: CASSLGSRDQPQHF.

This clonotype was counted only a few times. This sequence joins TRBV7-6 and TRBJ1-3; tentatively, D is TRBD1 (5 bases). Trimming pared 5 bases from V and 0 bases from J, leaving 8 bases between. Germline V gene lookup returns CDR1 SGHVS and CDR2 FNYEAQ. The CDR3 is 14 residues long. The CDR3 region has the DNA TGTGCCAGCAGCACGACAGTCTCTGGAAACACCATATATTTT. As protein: CASSTTVSGNTIYF.

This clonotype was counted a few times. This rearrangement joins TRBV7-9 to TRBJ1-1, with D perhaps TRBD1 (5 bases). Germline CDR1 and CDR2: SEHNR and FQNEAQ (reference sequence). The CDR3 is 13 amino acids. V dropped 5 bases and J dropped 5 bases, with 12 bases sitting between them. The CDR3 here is CASSLSGFTEAFF. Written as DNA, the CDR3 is TGTGCCAGCAGCCTATCAGGGTTTACTGAAGCTTTCTTT. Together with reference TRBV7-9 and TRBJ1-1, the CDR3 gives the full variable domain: DTGVSQNPRHKITKRGQNVTFRCDPISEHNRLYWYRQTLGQGPEFLTYFQNEAQLEKSRLLSDRFSAERPKGSFSTLEIQRTEQGDSAMYLCASSLSGFTEAFFGQGTRLTVV.